These 4 T cell receptor beta chains originate from one sample sequenced in a study of blood T cells in healthy people across ages. The authors ran a second PCR of about 6 to 11 cycles using a sample-barcoded 5' primer and a J-beta primer mix. TCRdb recomputed calls from the 5' RACE reads with MiXCR, one row per CDR3 protein. The table has 1.5 million to 2 million distinct CDR3 sequences, around 36% seen once. The sample was blood. Every receptor here comes from a woman under 40 in good health.

This clonotype appeared a few times. The chain is built from TRBV6-1 and TRBJ2-1; TRBD2 might be the D (6 bases). The CDR3 is 19 amino acids. Trimming pared 7 bases from V and 7 bases from J, leaving 32 bases between. CDR1 is MNHNS and CDR2 is SASEGT in the germline V gene. The chain's CDR3 is CASTDSVTGGIKFSNEQFF. The CDR3 DNA is TGTGCCAGCACCGATTCCGTAACTGGCGGGATTAAATTTTCGAATGAGCAGTTCTTC.

The sample holds one count of this clonotype. This chain links TRBV20-1 with TRBJ1-1, with a tentative D call TRBD1 (6 bases). V was pared by 2 bases and J by 1 base, with 11 bases between. CDR3 length equals 14 residues. CDR1 is DFQATT, CDR2 SNEGSKA, per germline (reference sequence). Here the CDR3 DNA reads TGCAGTGCTAGATACAACAGGGCGAACACTGAAGCTTTCTTT. Translated: CSARYNRANTEAFF.

This clonotype turned up a few times. V gene TRBV20-1 combines with J gene TRBJ1-1; D not resolved. Trimming left V 1 base short and J 5 bases short, with 14 bases between. The V gene's germline CDR1 is DFQATT and CDR2 SNEGSKA (reference sequence). This CDR3 comprises 14 residues. The CDR3 DNA reads TGCAGTGCTAGAGCTCTCAAGTGGGAGACTGAAGCTTTCTTT. Its translation is CSARALKWETEAFF.

V is TRBV18 and J is TRBJ1-2; perhaps TRBD1 as D (6 bases). Trimming took off 2 bases at V and 5 bases at J, with 15 bases between the two ends. Germline V CDR1 and CDR2: KGHSH, LQKENI. The CDR3 has 15 amino acids. The CDR3 DNA is TGTGCCAGCTCACCAGTGGAACAGGGCGGGTATGGCTACACCTTC. Its translation: CASSPVEQGGYGYTF.